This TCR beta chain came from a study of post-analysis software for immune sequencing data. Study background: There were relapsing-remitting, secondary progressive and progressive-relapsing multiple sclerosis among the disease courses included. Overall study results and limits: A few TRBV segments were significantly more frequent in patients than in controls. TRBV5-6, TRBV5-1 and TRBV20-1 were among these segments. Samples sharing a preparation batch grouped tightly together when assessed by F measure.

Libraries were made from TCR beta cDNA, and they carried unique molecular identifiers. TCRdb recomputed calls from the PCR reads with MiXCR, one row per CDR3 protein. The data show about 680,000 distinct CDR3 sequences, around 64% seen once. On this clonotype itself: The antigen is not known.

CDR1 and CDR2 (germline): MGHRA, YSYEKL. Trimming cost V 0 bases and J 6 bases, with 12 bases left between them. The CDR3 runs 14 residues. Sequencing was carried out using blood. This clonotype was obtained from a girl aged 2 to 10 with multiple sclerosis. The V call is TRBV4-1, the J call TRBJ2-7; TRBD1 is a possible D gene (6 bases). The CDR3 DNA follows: TGCGCCAGCAGCCAAGAGGTTACAGGGACCGAGCAGTACTTC. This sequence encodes CASSQEVTGTEQYF.